This is a list of T cell receptor beta chains from one sample in a study of a mutant IDH1 vaccine in newly diagnosed glioma. No cognate antigen is known for these TCRs. Libraries were prepared by immunoSEQ multiplex PCR; TCRdb keeps only in-frame clonotypes and omits some of them. The repertoire holds over 45,000 clones, with about 80% as singletons. The source material was PBMCs, sampled from a glioma patient whose treatment included an IDH1 peptide vaccine. All receptors derive from a man aged 45-65 years with glioma. The CDR3 runs from the conserved cysteine through the conserved F or W. Each record gives: clone size, J gene, V gene, D gene, CDR3 protein, CDR3 DNA. A D gene is named only where the DNA matches it firmly. Clone size appears in some rows only: once, few, many, or a class for an expanded clone.

clone size: .; J gene: TRBJ1-4; V gene: TRBV19; D gene: TRBD1; CDR3 protein: CASSTMGTGFNEKLFF; CDR3 DNA: TGTGCCAGTAGTACGATGGGGACAGGGTTTAATGAAAAACTGTTTTTT
clone size: .; J gene: TRBJ2-5; V gene: TRBV4-2; D gene: TRBD2; CDR3 protein: CASSQEGTGGAGETQYF; CDR3 DNA: TGTGCCAGCAGCCAAGAAGGCACGGGAGGGGCCGGGGAGACCCAGTACTTC
clone size: few; J gene: TRBJ1-1; V gene: TRBV2; D gene: .; CDR3 protein: CASRAARDAGNEAFF; CDR3 DNA: TGTGCCAGCAGAGCCGCACGGGACGCGGGGAATGAAGCTTTCTTT
clone size: .; J gene: TRBJ1-2; V gene: TRBV6-5; D gene: .; CDR3 protein: CASKPGRRTGYTF; CDR3 DNA: TGTGCCAGCAAGCCGGGCAGGAGAACTGGCTACACCTTC
clone size: .; J gene: TRBJ1-4; V gene: TRBV9; D gene: TRBD1; CDR3 protein: CASSVGTGRNEKLFF; CDR3 DNA: TGTGCCAGCAGCGTCGGGACAGGGAGAAATGAAAAACTGTTTTTT
clone size: .; J gene: TRBJ1-2; V gene: TRBV28; D gene: .; CDR3 protein: CASSASQGHGYTF; CDR3 DNA: TGTGCCAGCAGTGCCTCGCAGGGACATGGCTACACCTTC
clone size: .; J gene: TRBJ1-2; V gene: TRBV4-3; D gene: .; CDR3 protein: CASSQDQRAWGYTF; CDR3 DNA: TGCGCCAGCAGCCAAGATCAGAGGGCGTGGGGCTACACCTTC
clone size: .; J gene: TRBJ2-7; V gene: TRBV6-1; D gene: TRBD1; CDR3 protein: CASSSGTGGLEQYF; CDR3 DNA: TGTGCCAGCAGCTCCGGGACAGGGGGCCTCGAGCAGTACTTC
clone size: once; J gene: TRBJ2-3; V gene: TRBV15; D gene: .; CDR3 protein: CATSRRSTDTQYF; CDR3 DNA: TGTGCCACCAGCAGGAGAAGTACAGATACGCAGTATTTT
clone size: .; J gene: TRBJ1-5; V gene: TRBV28; D gene: .; CDR3 protein: CASSEFNQPQHF; CDR3 DNA: TGTGCCAGCAGCGAATTCAATCAGCCCCAGCATTTT
clone size: once; J gene: TRBJ2-3; V gene: TRBV25-1; D gene: .; CDR3 protein: CATQEAGTRDMDTQYF; CDR3 DNA: TGTGCCACCCAGGAGGCAGGGACCCGGGATATGGATACGCAGTATTTT
clone size: .; J gene: TRBJ1-5; V gene: TRBV5-4; D gene: .; CDR3 protein: CASSSRPYQPQHF; CDR3 DNA: TGTGCCAGCAGCTCCCGACCCTATCAGCCCCAGCATTTT
clone size: .; J gene: TRBJ2-7; V gene: TRBV18; D gene: TRBD1; CDR3 protein: CASSALTPGQGIFYEQYF; CDR3 DNA: TGTGCCAGCTCAGCATTAACTCCGGGACAGGGGATTTTTTACGAGCAGTACTTC
clone size: .; J gene: TRBJ1-1; V gene: TRBV4-3; D gene: .; CDR3 protein: CASSQDERAGGPPAFF; CDR3 DNA: TGCGCCAGCAGCCAAGATGAGAGGGCGGGGGGCCCGCCGGCTTTCTTT
clone size: .; J gene: TRBJ1-2; V gene: TRBV19; D gene: .; CDR3 protein: CASSISQTQDGYTF; CDR3 DNA: TGTGCCAGTAGTATCTCTCAGACGCAAGACGGCTACACCTTC
clone size: few; J gene: TRBJ2-7; V gene: TRBV7-2; D gene: .; CDR3 protein: CASSLSGALTYEQYF; CDR3 DNA: TGTGCCAGCAGCTTATCAGGGGCGCTGACCTACGAGCAGTACTTC
clone size: .; J gene: TRBJ2-7; V gene: TRBV5-6; D gene: .; CDR3 protein: CASSSGRVYEQYF; CDR3 DNA: TGTGCCAGCAGCTCGGGGCGGGTTTACGAGCAGTACTTC
clone size: .; J gene: TRBJ1-1; V gene: TRBV30; D gene: .; CDR3 protein: CAWTEGRDTEAFF; CDR3 DNA: TGTGCCTGGACCGAGGGGAGGGACACTGAAGCTTTCTTT
clone size: .; J gene: TRBJ2-2; V gene: TRBV2; D gene: .; CDR3 protein: CASSEDVATGTGELFF; CDR3 DNA: TGTGCCAGCAGTGAAGACGTCGCGACAGGAACCGGGGAGCTGTTTTTT
clone size: .; J gene: TRBJ2-3; V gene: TRBV6-5; D gene: .; CDR3 protein: CASGGASTDTQYF; CDR3 DNA: TGTGCCAGTGGGGGGGCAAGCACAGATACGCAGTATTTT
clone size: .; J gene: TRBJ2-7; V gene: TRBV6-6; D gene: TRBD2; CDR3 protein: CASSRTSIDEQYF; CDR3 DNA: TGTGCCAGCAGTCGGACTAGCATCGACGAGCAGTACTTC
clone size: .; J gene: TRBJ2-6; V gene: TRBV19; D gene: TRBD1; CDR3 protein: CASSILPGTASGANVLTF; CDR3 DNA: TGTGCTAGTAGTATTCTCCCTGGGACAGCCTCTGGGGCCAACGTCCTGACTTTC
clone size: few; J gene: TRBJ2-7; V gene: TRBV6-6; D gene: TRBD1; CDR3 protein: CASSYSGTAGYEQYF; CDR3 DNA: TGTGCCAGCAGTTACTCGGGGACAGCTGGTTACGAGCAGTACTTC
clone size: .; J gene: TRBJ1-1; V gene: TRBV27; D gene: .; CDR3 protein: CASSMKNTEAFF; CDR3 DNA: TGTGCCAGCAGTATGAAGAACACTGAAGCTTTCTTT
clone size: .; J gene: TRBJ1-4; V gene: TRBV30; D gene: .; CDR3 protein: CAWRSGLYTGKLFF; CDR3 DNA: TGTGCCTGGAGATCAGGACTCTACACCGGGAAGCTGTTTTTT
clone size: .; J gene: TRBJ2-7; V gene: TRBV19; D gene: TRBD1; CDR3 protein: CASSPTGAGYEQYF; CDR3 DNA: TGTGCCAGTAGTCCCACAGGGGCAGGTTACGAGCAGTACTTC
clone size: .; J gene: TRBJ1-4; V gene: TRBV6-6; D gene: TRBD1; CDR3 protein: CASSFGQGDNEKLFF; CDR3 DNA: TGTGCCAGCAGTTTTGGACAGGGTGATAATGAAAAACTGTTTTTT
clone size: .; J gene: TRBJ2-5; V gene: TRBV7-7; D gene: TRBD2; CDR3 protein: CASSFGSGGHRETQYF; CDR3 DNA: TGTGCTAGCAGCTTTGGGAGCGGGGGCCACCGGGAGACCCAGTACTTC
clone size: .; J gene: TRBJ1-5; V gene: TRBV10-3; D gene: .; CDR3 protein: CAIGSSGGSNQPQHF; CDR3 DNA: TGTGCCATCGGCTCTTCGGGGGGAAGCAATCAGCCCCAGCATTTT
clone size: .; J gene: TRBJ2-6; V gene: TRBV6-1; D gene: .; CDR3 protein: CASSPEGSGANVLTF; CDR3 DNA: TGTGCCAGCAGTCCGGAGGGCTCTGGGGCCAACGTCCTGACTTTC
clone size: few; J gene: TRBJ2-7; V gene: TRBV13; D gene: .; CDR3 protein: CASSLVGQRSSYEQYF; CDR3 DNA: TGTGCCAGCAGCTTAGTCGGGCAGAGGAGCTCCTACGAGCAGTACTTC
clone size: .; J gene: TRBJ1-3; V gene: TRBV5-1; D gene: .; CDR3 protein: CASSLAGTSVGNTIYF; CDR3 DNA: TGCGCCAGCAGCTTGGCCGGGACCAGTGTCGGAAACACCATATATTTT
clone size: once; J gene: TRBJ2-7; V gene: TRBV11-2; D gene: TRBD2; CDR3 protein: CASSSLAGDIRSYEQYF; CDR3 DNA: TGTGCCAGCAGCTCTCTAGCGGGGGATATCCGGAGCTACGAGCAGTACTTC
clone size: .; J gene: TRBJ1-2; V gene: TRBV27; D gene: TRBD1; CDR3 protein: CASSARDSGYTF; CDR3 DNA: TGTGCCAGCAGTGCGAGGGACAGTGGCTACACCTTC
clone size: .; J gene: TRBJ1-5; V gene: TRBV12-5; D gene: .; CDR3 protein: CASGTGPNQPQHF; CDR3 DNA: TGTGCTAGTGGTACAGGGCCAAATCAGCCCCAGCATTTT
clone size: .; J gene: TRBJ2-3; V gene: TRBV29-1; D gene: TRBD1; CDR3 protein: CSVEGQGVTDTQYF; CDR3 DNA: TGCAGCGTGGAAGGACAGGGAGTGACAGATACGCAGTATTTT
clone size: .; J gene: TRBJ1-1; V gene: TRBV7-9; D gene: .; CDR3 protein: CASSREATEAFF; CDR3 DNA: TGTGCCAGCAGTCGAGAGGCAACTGAAGCTTTCTTT
clone size: few; J gene: TRBJ1-2; V gene: TRBV14; D gene: .; CDR3 protein: CASSPGQYGYTF; CDR3 DNA: TGTGCCAGCAGCCCAGGACAGTATGGCTACACCTTC
clone size: .; J gene: TRBJ2-2; V gene: TRBV7-9; D gene: .; CDR3 protein: CASSAKQGRFGELFF; CDR3 DNA: TGTGCCAGCAGCGCAAAACAGGGACGATTCGGGGAGCTGTTTTTT
clone size: once; J gene: TRBJ2-2; V gene: TRBV28; D gene: TRBD2; CDR3 protein: CASLSGGAWELFF; CDR3 DNA: TGTGCCAGCCTTAGCGGGGGGGCCTGGGAGCTGTTTTTT
clone size: .; J gene: TRBJ2-5; V gene: TRBV30; D gene: .; CDR3 protein: CASTDGTYPETQYF; CDR3 DNA: TGTGCCTCGACGGATGGGACTTACCCAGAGACCCAGTACTTC